A selection of T cell receptor beta chains follows, all from one sample in a study of blood T cell repertoires in COVID-19. The method was immunoSEQ multiplex PCR; TCRdb's version includes in-frame clones alone and lacks a portion of them. Counted here are about 500,000 clones, 75% to 90% occurring once; the ten biggest clones make up around 0.9%. Source material: peripheral blood. The receptors come from a man aged 18 to 30 with COVID-19, enrolled during active disease. CDR3s include the opening cysteine and the closing phenylalanine or tryptophan. A D gene is named only where the DNA matches it firmly. Some rows mark clone size as missing; the rest say once, few, many or name a class of expanded clone.

j_call	clone_size	d_call	v_call	cdr3_nt	cdr3_aa
TRBJ1-1	.	.	TRBV5-5	TGTGCCAGCAGCTTGGTTATTGCGATCACTGAAGCTTTCTTT	CASSLVIAITEAFF
TRBJ2-1	.	TRBD2	TRBV18	TGTGCCAGCTCACCTACGGGACTAGCGGCGTACAATGAGCAGTTCTTC	CASSPTGLAAYNEQFF
TRBJ1-1	.	TRBD1	TRBV16	TGTGCCAGCAGCCACCCGGGACAGGGGGTCACTGAAGCTTTCTTT	CASSHPGQGVTEAFF
TRBJ2-5	.	.	TRBV14	TGTGCCAGCAGCAGCACCGGGACATCGTACCAAGAGACCCAGTACTTC	CASSSTGTSYQETQYF
TRBJ2-3	.	TRBD1	TRBV19	TGTGCCAGTAGTATAGGCGGGACAGGGGGAACAGATACGCAGTATTTT	CASSIGGTGGTDTQYF
TRBJ1-2	.	TRBD1	TRBV6-5	TGTGCCAGCAGAAGACAGGGGGCGAGTGGCTACACCTTC	CASRRQGASGYTF
TRBJ2-1	.	TRBD2	TRBV5-1	TGCGCCAGCAGCTTGGATCTAGCGGGGGGCAAGTATGAGCAGTTCTTC	CASSLDLAGGKYEQFF
TRBJ2-1	once	.	TRBV14	TGTGCCAGCAGCCAAGTTCCGGGAGCCTACAATGAGCAGTTCTTC	CASSQVPGAYNEQFF
TRBJ1-5	.	.	TRBV6-4	TGTGCCAGCAGTGACCCGCAGGGCAATAGCAATCAGCCCCAGCATTTT	CASSDPQGNSNQPQHF
TRBJ2-7	.	.	TRBV27	TGTGCCAGCAGTCCAGGGGGGTCCCTCTCCTACGAGCAGTACTTC	CASSPGGSLSYEQYF
TRBJ1-2	.	.	TRBV20-1	TGCAGTGCTAGACTCTCAGGTGGCTACACCTTC	CSARLSGGYTF
TRBJ1-4	.	.	TRBV15	TGTGCCACCAGCAGAGATTCGGGGGCAACTAATGAAAAACTGTTTTTT	CATSRDSGATNEKLFF
TRBJ2-1	.	TRBD2	TRBV7-8	TGTGCCAGCAGCTCGATCCCCTTTACCTCGGGGGGGCCGCAGAATGAGCAGTTCTTC	CASSSIPFTSGGPQNEQFF
TRBJ2-2	many	.	TRBV7-2	TGTGCCAGCAGCTTAGGGGACTTTAACACCGGGGAGCTGTTTTTT	CASSLGDFNTGELFF
TRBJ1-1	once	.	TRBV12-3/TRBV12-4	TGTGCCAGCAGTAAAACAGAGAACACTGAAGCTTTCTTT	CASSKTENTEAFF
TRBJ2-7	.	.	TRBV6-5	TGTGCCAGCAGAGAGAGGTCGGGGACCTACGAGCAGTACTTC	CASRERSGTYEQYF
TRBJ2-7	.	.	TRBV11-2	TGTGCCAGCAGCTTGGCAGGGTACATCTACGAGCAGTACTTC	CASSLAGYIYEQYF
TRBJ1-4	.	.	TRBV5-4	TGTGCCAGCAGCAACGGGGGGGGTGAAAAACTGTTTTTT	CASSNGGGEKLFF
TRBJ2-5	once	TRBD1	TRBV19	TGTGCCAGTAGTATGGGACAGCTTACGGAGACCCAGTACTTC	CASSMGQLTETQYF
TRBJ2-2	.	.	TRBV19	TGTGCCAGTAGTATGGGGGGCACCGGGGAGCTGTTTTTT	CASSMGGTGELFF
TRBJ1-2	.	TRBD1	TRBV5-6	TGTGCCAGCAGCCGAGGGACCTCCGGACAGGTGATCTATGGCTACACCTTC	CASSRGTSGQVIYGYTF
TRBJ2-1	.	TRBD2	TRBV6-2/TRBV6-3	TGTGCCAGCAGTTTCCTAGCGGGGGGGCTGAATGAGCAGTTCTTC	CASSFLAGGLNEQFF
TRBJ2-1	once	TRBD2	TRBV30	TGTGCCTGGAGTGGGACTAGCGGGAGTATAAATGAGCAGTTCTTC	CAWSGTSGSINEQFF
TRBJ1-3	once	TRBD1	TRBV15	TGTGCCACCAGCAGAGATCAGGGGGGATCCTCTGGAAACACCATATATTTT	CATSRDQGGSSGNTIYF
TRBJ2-7	.	TRBD2	TRBV6-2/TRBV6-3	TGTGCCAGCAGTTATAATGGGACTAGCGGGTACGAGCAGTACTTC	CASSYNGTSGYEQYF
TRBJ2-2	.	TRBD1	TRBV19	TGTGCCAGTAGTTACAGGGGGAACACCGGGGAGCTGTTTTTT	CASSYRGNTGELFF